The sequence of this T cell receptor beta chain was determined in a study of shared clonotypes between healthy human individuals. Study-level results: Sorted-subset sequencing, rarefaction showed, was incomplete despite large depth.

The V gene lost 2 bases and the J gene lost 4 bases, with 14 bases spanning the gap. The CDR3 extends over 15 amino acids. The V gene's germline CDR1 is MNHNS and CDR2 SASEGT. About this clone: What it binds is unknown.

Selected positively for CCR7 and CD45RO-negative, naive CD8 cells excluded terminally differentiated effector memory CD45RA+ cells. Once extracted for a subset, genomic DNA was divided evenly among several immunoSEQ plates. Profiled with immunoSEQ multiplex PCR; TCRdb holds only in-frame clones, not every one. The data hold millions of clones, with about 93% observed a single time. The sequenced material came from naive CD8+ T cells from PBMCs. The chain carries TRBV6-1 and TRBJ2-5; TRBD2 is a possible D gene (5 bases). This TCR came from a young man in good health. Some clones in this sample may be carry-over from other donors' samples. CDR3 in amino acids: CASSEFRRAVETQYF. In nucleotides, the CDR3 is TGTGCCAGCAGTGAATTTAGGCGGGCGGTAGAGACCCAGTACTTC.